A selection of T cell receptor beta chains follows, all from one sample in a study of post-analysis software for immune sequencing data. TCRdb reanalysed the PCR reads using MiXCR and keeps one entry per CDR3 protein. The table records 350,000 to 500,000 distinct CDR3 sequences, 39% of them present only once. Specimen: blood. The receptors stem from a girl aged 2 to 10 with multiple sclerosis. Each CDR3 is given with its conserved first and last residue. The D gene is left open where the match is weak. Only part of the rows carry a size: once, few, many, or a class if the clone is expanded.

j_call clone_size d_call cdr3_length v_call cdr3_nt cdr3_aa
TRBJ2-3 - TRBD2 14 TRBV20-1 TGCAGTGCTCAAGCGGGGGGGAATGCAGATACGCAGTATTTT CSAQAGGNADTQYF
TRBJ2-3 few - 14 TRBV20-1 TGCAGTGCTAGTGGCTTGTTAGCTCTAGATACGCAGTATTTT CSASGLLALDTQYF
TRBJ2-1 few - 16 TRBV4-1 TGCGCCAGCAGCCAAACCTCGGGACATCGTTACAATGAGCAGTTCTTC CASSQTSGHRYNEQFF
TRBJ2-6 - - 17 TRBV14 TGTGCCAGCAGCCAAGAAGCCAGGTACTCTGGGGCCAACGTCCGGACTTTC CASSQEARYSGANVRTF
TRBJ1-6 - TRBD1 14 TRBV6-6 TGTGCCAGCCAAACCGGGGACAGGGTTTCACCCCTCCACTTT CASQTGDRVSPLHF
TRBJ2-7 few - 15 TRBV27 TGTGCCAGCAGTATCGCGGACGGGGCCTCCTACGAGCAGTACTTC CASSIADGASYEQYF
TRBJ2-7 few TRBD2 15 TRBV5-1 TGCGCCAGCAGCTTGAGAAGCGGGGGGGTTTACGAGCAGTACTTC CASSLRSGGVYEQYF
TRBJ1-2 - - 15 TRBV5-1 TGCGCCAGCAGCCCCAACGAGGGCAGGGGTGGTGGCTACACCTTC CASSPNEGRGGGYTF
TRBJ1-1 few - 19 TRBV15 TGTGCCACCAGCAGTTTTACCAGGGGATTAGGGCTCGGTGGCACTGAAGCTTTCTTT CATSSFTRGLGLGGTEAFF
TRBJ1-5 - - 15 TRBV4-2 TGTGCCAGCAGCCAAGTGTGGGGCCTCGATCAGCCCCAGCATTTT CASSQVWGLDQPQHF
TRBJ2-7 - TRBD2 14 TRBV20-1 TGCAGTGCTAGGGCTAGCGGGAGGGTGTACGAGCAGTACTTC CSARASGRVYEQYF
TRBJ1-2 - TRBD1 15 TRBV4-1 TGCGCCAGCAGCCAACCGGGACAGGGAAACTATGGCTACACCTTC CASSQPGQGNYGYTF
TRBJ2-4 few - 15 TRBV20-1 TGCAGTGCTTCACAGGGATGGGGGAGCAAAAACATTCAGTACTTC CSASQGWGSKNIQYF
TRBJ2-3 - - 15 TRBV10-3 TGTGCTATCCGCCCGGGAATGGGCCACACAGATACGCAGTATTTT CAIRPGMGHTDTQYF
TRBJ1-2 few - 13 TRBV12-3/TRBV12-4 TGTGCCAGCAGCCCCTTCCTGGGGGATGGCTACACCTTC CASSPFLGDGYTF
TRBJ1-1 once TRBD1 14 TRBV2 TGTGCCAGCAGTGCACAGGGGGTAAACACTGAAGCTTTCTTT CASSAQGVNTEAFF
TRBJ1-5 few - 15 TRBV6-6 TGTGCCAGCAGCGCCGACACCTATAGCAATCAGCCCCAGCATTTT CASSADTYSNQPQHF
TRBJ2-1 - TRBD2 14 TRBV7-2 TGTGCCAGCAGCTCCGCGGGAGGGCGAAATGAGCAGTTCTTC CASSSAGGRNEQFF
TRBJ1-5 few - 15 TRBV7-8 TGTGCCAGCAGCTTTATATTAGGGTCCAATCAGCCCCAGCATTTT CASSFILGSNQPQHF
TRBJ1-6 - - 13 TRBV12-3/TRBV12-4 TGTGCCAGCAGTTTAACGCCAGGGGAACCCCTCCACTTT CASSLTPGEPLHF
TRBJ1-5 - - 15 TRBV10-3 TGTGCCATCAGGGAACAGGGAACCCCTGGTCAGCCCCAGCATTTT CAIREQGTPGQPQHF
TRBJ2-5 few - 13 TRBV7-2 TGTGCCAGCAGCTGGGGAGCCCAAGAGACCCAGTACTTC CASSWGAQETQYF
TRBJ2-3 - - 16 TRBV28 TGTGCCAGCAGCCTTAAATTAGCCCCCTACACAGATACGCAGTATTTT CASSLKLAPYTDTQYF
TRBJ2-1 - - 16 TRBV7-2 TGTGCCAGCAGCTTAGCCGTCGTCCCTCTGCACAATGAGCAGTTCTTC CASSLAVVPLHNEQFF
TRBJ2-3 few TRBD2 15 TRBV5-1 TGCGCCAGCAGCTCCTTTAGCGGGAGCACAGATACGCAGTATTTT CASSSFSGSTDTQYF
TRBJ2-5 few TRBD2 17 TRBV5-1 TGCGCCAGCAGCCACGGGACTAGCGGGGCTATTAAGGAGACCCAGTACTTC CASSHGTSGAIKETQYF
TRBJ2-3 few - 14 TRBV29-1 TGCAGCGTTGTAGGTAAAGGGGGCACAGATACGCAGTATTTT CSVVGKGGTDTQYF
TRBJ2-1 - TRBD1 18 TRBV11-2 TGTGCCAGCAGCTCCCGGTTAGGGGACAGGGGACCATACAATGAGCAGTTCTTC CASSSRLGDRGPYNEQFF
TRBJ2-6 - TRBD2 15 TRBV29-1 TGCAGCGTTGAGAAGAAGCGGGAGTCCCCCCCCGTCCTGACTTTC CSVEKKRESPPVLTF
TRBJ2-1 - - 17 TRBV3-1 TGTGCCAGCAGCCAAGTAGGGAGCTGGAGCTCCTACAATGAGCAGTTCTTC CASSQVGSWSSYNEQFF
TRBJ2-5 - - 15 TRBV6-2/TRBV6-3 TGTGCCAGCAGTTCGTGGTTTGCTTCCAAAGAGACCCAGTACTTC CASSSWFASKETQYF
TRBJ2-7 few - 13 TRBV20-1 TGCAGTGCTAGGGGAGGTCTTACCTACGAGCAGTACTTC CSARGGLTYEQYF